The rows below give T cell receptor beta chains drawn from one sample of a study of cytomegalovirus exposure and HLA in healthy donors. Using immunoSEQ multiplex PCR, the repertoire was profiled, and TCRdb retains in-frame clones only, with some absent. The sample yields fewer than 200,000 clones, around 87% seen once. The sample comprised PBMCs. The origin of the receptors is a boy between 2 and 10 years old in good health and CMV-seronegative. Each CDR3 is given with its conserved first and last residue. Size tells how often a clone was seen (once, few, many) or the class of an expanded clone, and some rows leave it out.

abundance,v_gene,len,CDR3aa
NA,TRBV6-6,15,CASSYSVGSAYEQYF
NA,TRBV2,16,CASSRDASAPADTQYF
NA,TRBV27,13,CATGRTGTYGYTF
NA,TRBV27,15,CASSPLAGGAETQYF
NA,TRBV19,11,CASSIVDTQYF
NA,TRBV6-6,11,CASRFTGTYTF
once,TRBV28,15,CASSYGTGGRYGYTF
few,TRBV9,13,CASSVGGIGELFF
few,TRBV19,16,CASSRYGGSSGNTIYF
NA,TRBV25-1,14,CASLTPGAQETQYF
NA,TRBV28,15,CASRGGTGVSEKLFF
NA,TRBV4-1,17,CASSQGYGTSGNNEQFF
once,TRBV7-6,14,CASSTGTGSHEQYF
NA,TRBV27,14,CASSSRGPITEAFF
NA,TRBV6-4,15,CASSEGLAAYNEQFF
NA,TRBV7-8,18,CASSLSPAGSQGWETQYF
NA,TRBV7-2,15,CASSLVGWDQETQYF
NA,TRBV19,14,CASSAGANQETQYF
NA,TRBV5-1,19,CASSTGTATTALSGNTIYF
NA,TRBV28,14,CASQGGSWNTEAFF
NA,TRBV5-4,13,CASSFGREDGYTF
NA,TRBV6-6,14,CASSYSQLYTEAFF
NA,TRBV28,15,CASSLGQTFQETQYF
NA,TRBV7-3,13,CASSLAGGYEQFF
NA,TRBV27,16,CASSRWASGFTDTQYF
NA,TRBV11-3,13,CASSFSGPGELFF
NA,TRBV30,15,CAWTPTGGGGDTQYF
NA,TRBV5-1,16,CASSVGTGGDTGELFF
NA,TRBV6-5,13,CASSYDWNQPQHF
NA,TRBV6-1,14,CASSEGGPAGEQYF
NA,TRBV5-1,13,CASRQGGENIQYF
NA,TRBV6-1,14,CASSEGDTYNEQFF
NA,TRBV29-1,17,CSAQGGEGMSSYNEQFF
NA,TRBV29-1,13,CSVATRGQETQYF
NA,TRBV7-9,15,CASSNRQGAQEKLFF
NA,TRBV6-6,14,CASSYQGLGSPLHF
NA,TRBV9,14,CASSSVYPGNTIYF
NA,TRBV28,15,CASSPHETGSYEQYF
NA,TRBV5-1,15,CASSRLQGAGYGYTF
NA,TRBV7-9,17,CASSLVWDRYNTGELFF
NA,TRBV19,16,CASSISPLGGTYEQYF
NA,TRBV28,15,CASRFAGRVGSPLHF
NA,TRBV5-1,14,CASSLVVRGYEQYF
NA,TRBV28,14,CASSRQVLNYGYTF
few,TRBV5-4,14,CASSLQGGNTEAFF
NA,TRBV20-1,10,CSARPDGYTF
NA,TRBV7-3,13,CASSLKQGGTQYF
few,TRBV7-9,13,CASLGTGTDTQYF
NA,TRBV28,14,CASSLRVYNSPLHF
NA,TRBV30,13,CAWRGPGGYEQYF
NA,TRBV9,14,CASSVRGSSYEQYF
NA,TRBV2,12,CASRDRVDGYTF
few,TRBV5-4,15,CASSEDRGNTGELFF
NA,TRBV6-1,15,CASKRSDASYNEQFF
NA,TRBV4-2,15,CASSLPQGRNTEAFF
NA,TRBV28,14,CASSQGQNTGELFF